A selection of T cell receptor beta chains follows, all from one sample in a study of T cell responses to AZD1222 COVID-19 vaccine. The table came from immunoSEQ multiplex PCR; TCRdb's copy has only in-frame clones and leaves some out. The sample contains approximately 75,000 clones, 87% of which appear only once. This material consisted of peripheral blood, taken 28 days after the second AZD1222 dose. All receptors derive from an adult who received the AZD1222 COVID-19 vaccine. CDR3s include the opening cysteine and the closing phenylalanine or tryptophan. A D gene is named only where the DNA matches it firmly. The size of a clone is reported for some rows only, either as once, few or many, or as a class for expanded clones.

CDR3 DNA	CDR3 protein	clone size	V gene	J gene	D gene
TGCGCCAGCAGTCCGAGGGGTCCTTTAGGCGACAATGAGCAGTTCTTC	CASSPRGPLGDNEQFF	.	TRBV4-1	TRBJ2-1	.
TGCGCCAGCAGCCCCAGGGGAGGTGTATCCTACAATGAGCAGTTCTTC	CASSPRGGVSYNEQFF	.	TRBV4-1	TRBJ2-1	.
TGTGCCAGCAGCCAAGATCAGGGGCAAAAGCTGTTTTTT	CASSQDQGQKLFF	.	TRBV3-1/TRBV3-2	TRBJ2-2	.
TGCGCCAGCAGCCTCCTCCGAGGGGCGCGGAAAAACATTCAGTACTTC	CASSLLRGARKNIQYF	once	TRBV4-3	TRBJ2-4	.
TGTGCCAGCAGCAGGCCCTCCTACAATGAGCAGTTCTTC	CASSRPSYNEQFF	.	TRBV27	TRBJ2-1	.
TGTGCCAGCAGCTTTGGACAGGGGGACCAAGAGACCCAGTACTTC	CASSFGQGDQETQYF	.	TRBV9	TRBJ2-5	TRBD1
TGTGCCAGCAGCCGAGTACAGGGAGACACTGAAGCTTTCTTT	CASSRVQGDTEAFF	.	TRBV3-1/TRBV3-2	TRBJ1-1	.
TGTGCCAGCACCAAAGCGGGCCTGAACACTGAAGCTTTCTTT	CASTKAGLNTEAFF	.	TRBV6-5	TRBJ1-1	.
TGTGCCAGCAGCTTGGGACAGGGATCCTACAATGAGCAGTTCTTC	CASSLGQGSYNEQFF	.	TRBV5-8	TRBJ2-1	TRBD1
TGTGCCTGGGACGCAGGGCGCAGCACCGGGGAGCTGTTTTTT	CAWDAGRSTGELFF	.	TRBV30	TRBJ2-2	.
TGCGCCAGCAGCTTGGAGAGGGGGACCCAGTACTTC	CASSLERGTQYF	.	TRBV5-1	TRBJ2-5	.
TGTGCCTGGACGGGACTAGCAGTGGGCGAGCAGTACTTC	CAWTGLAVGEQYF	.	TRBV30	TRBJ2-7	TRBD2
TGTGCCAGTAGTATCCTGGCAGGGACCACTGAAGCTTTCTTT	CASSILAGTTEAFF	.	TRBV19	TRBJ1-1	.
TGTGCCAGTAGCGATAGAGGGGGGGCCTACGAGCAGTACTTC	CASSDRGGAYEQYF	.	TRBV19	TRBJ2-7	.
TGTGCCAGCTCATACGGAGGGGCAGGGGTGAATGAGCAGTTCTTC	CASSYGGAGVNEQFF	.	TRBV18	TRBJ2-1	.
TGTGCCAGCAGTATAGCTGGGGACACCGGGGAGCTGTTTTTT	CASSIAGDTGELFF	.	TRBV7-3	TRBJ2-2	.
TGTGCCAGCAGTTTAGATGCGGGGTATGGCTACACCTTC	CASSLDAGYGYTF	.	TRBV12-3/TRBV12-4	TRBJ1-2	.
TGTGCCAGCAGCTCCCAACCGGGTTCACCCCTCCACTTT	CASSSQPGSPLHF	once	TRBV7-2	TRBJ1-6	.
TGTGCCAGCAGCTTGGGGGGATCCCCCACCTACAATGAGCAGTTCTTC	CASSLGGSPTYNEQFF	.	TRBV5-4	TRBJ2-1	.
TGTGCCAGCAGCCAGACCTGGGGAGCTGAAGCTTTCTTT	CASSQTWGAEAFF	.	TRBV14	TRBJ1-1	.
TGTGCCTTCGGGCTTAGCAATCAGCCCCAGCATTTT	CAFGLSNQPQHF	once	TRBV30	TRBJ1-5	.
TGTGCCAGCTCACCAACGGCGGCTTACTATGGCTACACCTTC	CASSPTAAYYGYTF	.	TRBV18	TRBJ1-2	.
TGTGCCTGGACCCGGACAGCCGACTACGAGCAGTACTTC	CAWTRTADYEQYF	.	TRBV30	TRBJ2-7	.
TGTGCCAGCAGCTTGAAGGGGCTCTCCTACAATGAGCAGTTCTTC	CASSLKGLSYNEQFF	.	TRBV5-4	TRBJ2-1	.
TGTGCCAGTCAAGACAGGGAAGGTTCACAGCCCCAGCATTTT	CASQDREGSQPQHF	.	TRBV2	TRBJ1-5	TRBD1
TGTGCCAGCAGTTTATTCCGCAATTCACCCCTCCACTTT	CASSLFRNSPLHF	.	TRBV28	TRBJ1-6	.
TGTGCCAGCAGCCCGGGGGGGACGGTCACTGAAGCTTTCTTT	CASSPGGTVTEAFF	.	TRBV11-3	TRBJ1-1	.
TGTGCCAGCAGTCCCTCCGGGACTAGCGGGGGACTCACAGATACGCAGTATTTT	CASSPSGTSGGLTDTQYF	.	TRBV6-6	TRBJ2-3	TRBD2
TGTGCCAGCAGGGGCTATTCCCATGAGCAGTTCTTC	CASRGYSHEQFF	.	TRBV14	TRBJ2-1	.
TGTGCCACTTCCGGGACAGTAGATGAAAAACTGTTTTTT	CATSGTVDEKLFF	.	TRBV30	TRBJ1-4	TRBD1
TGTGCCAGCAGCCATGACAGTTACGGAAACACCATATATTTT	CASSHDSYGNTIYF	.	TRBV2	TRBJ1-3	.
TGTGCCAGCAGCATGAATCCCGGGGGGAATTCACCCCTCCACTTT	CASSMNPGGNSPLHF	.	TRBV9	TRBJ1-6	.
TGTGCCAGCACAATTCGGGGCCCCTACGAGCAGTACTTC	CASTIRGPYEQYF	.	TRBV27	TRBJ2-7	.
TGTGCCAGTAGAAAAGGGCGGGAAAAACTGTTTTTT	CASRKGREKLFF	.	TRBV19	TRBJ1-4	.
TGTGCCATCACAAGGGATCGGGGGACTGAAGCTTTCTTT	CAITRDRGTEAFF	.	TRBV10-3	TRBJ1-1	.
TGTGCCAGCAGCTTAGATCTGAGTGTTGGAGGTACTGAAGCTTTCTTT	CASSLDLSVGGTEAFF	.	TRBV11-2	TRBJ1-1	.
TGTGCCAGCAGCGTAGGCCAGGCCCATGGAAACACCATATATTTT	CASSVGQAHGNTIYF	.	TRBV9	TRBJ1-3	.
TGTGCCAGTATCTCGCCGGTTGGGCCCCAGCATTTT	CASISPVGPQHF	.	TRBV19	TRBJ1-5	.
TGTGCCAGTGGACCCGGACAGTTAAGGAATTCACCCCTCCACTTT	CASGPGQLRNSPLHF	.	TRBV13	TRBJ1-6	.
TGTGCCAGCAGCTTAGACGCGAGGGGCTATGGCTACACCTTC	CASSLDARGYGYTF	.	TRBV5-5	TRBJ1-2	.